Each of the 10 T cell receptor beta chains below was sequenced from the same sample in a study of blood T cells in healthy people across ages. The use of a sample-barcoded 5' primer and a J-beta primer mix characterized a second PCR of about 7 to 12 cycles. TCRdb reprocessed the 5' RACE reads with MiXCR, giving one entry per CDR3 protein. The sample records roughly 1.5 million distinct CDR3 sequences, approximately 42% being singletons. The sample consisted of blood. The receptors were gathered from a woman between 18 and 29 years old in good health.

The chain has TRBV29-1 and TRBJ2-3, with 10 bases that match TRBD2. Germline loops: CDR1 SQVTM, CDR2 ANQGSEA. The junction had 9 bases not matched to a gene; V was cut back by 1 base and J by 2 bases. CDR3 length equals 17 residues. The CDR3 region is CSVEGGAGGALTDTQYF. Here the CDR3 DNA reads TGCAGCGTTGAAGGAGGAGCGGGGGGGGCCCTCACAGATACGCAGTATTTT.

The V gene is TRBV7-2, the J gene TRBJ2-1, with D hard to call. CDR1 is SGHTA, CDR2 FQGNSA, per germline. V dropped 0 bases and J dropped 7 bases, with 10 bases sitting between them. CDR3 length: 14 amino acids. The CDR3: CASSLATALNEQFF. The CDR3, as DNA: TGTGCCAGCAGCTTAGCCACAGCTCTGAATGAGCAGTTCTTC.

This clonotype came up a few times. The chain links TRBV4-3 to TRBJ2-7; D possibly corresponds to TRBD1 (5 bases). V gave up 2 bases and J gave up 1 base, with 12 bases separating them. This CDR3 is built from 15 residues. Germline loops: CDR1 LGHNA, CDR2 YSLEER. The CDR3 DNA is TGCGCCAGCAGCCAATCTAGGCCAGGGTCCTACGAGCAGTACTTC. This sequence encodes CASSQSRPGSYEQYF.

There are many counts of this clonotype. The genes are TRBV7-2 and TRBJ2-5; D is unclear. The CDR3 has 11 residues. CDR1 and CDR2 (germline): SGHTA, FQGNSA. The ends were cut back, 4 bases at V and 4 bases at J, with 4 bases in the middle. The CDR3 reads CASSSVETQYF. CDR3 sequence (DNA): TGTGCCAGCAGCTCAGTAGAGACCCAGTACTTC.

This chain links TRBV7-8 with TRBJ2-1, with 8 bases that match TRBD1. The V gene end was trimmed by 4 bases and the J gene end by 5 bases; junction bases not matched to a gene: 10. The length of the CDR3 is 16 residues. CDR1 SGHVS and CDR2 FQNEAQ come from the germline V gene. The CDR3 spells CASSSRTGWSHNEQFF. The CDR3 coding sequence is TGTGCCAGCAGCTCCCGGACAGGGTGGTCTCACAATGAGCAGTTCTTC.

The chain couples TRBV18 to TRBJ1-1; D remains ambiguous. Trimming removed 3 bases from V and 5 bases from J, with 10 bases in between. The CDR3 consists of 13 residues. The V gene's germline CDR1 is KGHSH and CDR2 LQKENI. CDR3 coding DNA: TGTGCCAGCTCACCTAGACAAGATACTGAAGCTTTCTTT. Translated, it gives CASSPRQDTEAFF.

The CDR3 nucleotides are TGTGCCAGCAGCCTACGGGACCTGTATGGATACGAGCAGTACTTC. This sequence encodes CASSLRDLYGYEQYF. The chain is built from TRBV28 and TRBJ2-7; the D gene could be TRBD1 or TRBD2 (5 bases each). V was trimmed by 6 bases and J by 4 bases, leaving 19 bases between them. CDR1 is MDHEN, CDR2 SYDVKM, per germline. The CDR3 covers 15 residues.

The chain recombines TRBV20-1 with TRBJ2-1; 14 bases fit TRBD2. The germline V gene encodes CDR1 DFQATT and CDR2 SNEGSKA (reference sequence). The junction had 2 bases not matched to a gene; V was cut back by 6 bases and J by 7 bases. This CDR3 comprises 13 residues. The CDR3 sequence: CSAGTSGRNEQFF. The CDR3 DNA reads as TGCAGTGCCGGGACTAGCGGGAGAAATGAGCAGTTCTTC.

The genes are TRBV7-8 and TRBJ2-5; the match to TRBD2 covers 8 bases. This CDR3 comprises 17 residues. Germline V gives CDR1 SGHVS, CDR2 FQNEAQ. J was trimmed by 11 bases and V by 1 base; bases with no gene match: 18. The chain's CDR3 is CASSLELVAGCHNEQYF. Written as DNA, the CDR3 is TGTGCCAGCAGCTTAGAATTAGTAGCGGGATGCCACAATGAGCAGTACTTC. The full variable domain, its missing parts supplied by reference TRBV7-8 and TRBJ2-5, is GAGVSQSPRYKVAKRGQDVALRCDPISGHVSLFWYQQALGQGPEFLTYFQNEAQLDKSGLPSDRFFAERPEGSVSTLKIQRTQQEDSAVYLCASSLELVAGCHNEQYFGPGTRLLVL.

This chain connects TRBV7-9 to TRBJ1-6; perhaps TRBD1 as D (5 bases). The germline gives CDR1 SEHNR, CDR2 FQNEAQ (reference sequence). The V end was cut by 5 bases, the J end by 5 bases, with 16 bases between. This CDR3 is 16 amino acids long. CDR3 in DNA: TGTGCCAGCAGCGGAGGGTGGACACCCGATAATTCACCCCTCCACTTT. Amino acid sequence: CASSGGWTPDNSPLHF.